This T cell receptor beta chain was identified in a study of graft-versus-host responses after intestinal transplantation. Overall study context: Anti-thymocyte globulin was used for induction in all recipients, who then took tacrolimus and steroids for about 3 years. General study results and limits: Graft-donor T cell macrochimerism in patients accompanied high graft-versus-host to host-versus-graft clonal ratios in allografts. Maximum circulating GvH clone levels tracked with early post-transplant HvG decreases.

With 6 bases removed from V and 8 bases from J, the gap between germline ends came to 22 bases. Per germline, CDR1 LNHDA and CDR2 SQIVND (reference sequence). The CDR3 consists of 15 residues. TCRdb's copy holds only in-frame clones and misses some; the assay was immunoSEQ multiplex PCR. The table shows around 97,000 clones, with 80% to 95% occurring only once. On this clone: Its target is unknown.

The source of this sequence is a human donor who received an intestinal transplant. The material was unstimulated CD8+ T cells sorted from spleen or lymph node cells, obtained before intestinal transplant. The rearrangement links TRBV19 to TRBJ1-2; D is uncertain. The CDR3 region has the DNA TGTGCCAGTAGGCAGAGGTTCGAAGTGCCGGCAGGCTACACCTTC. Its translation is CASRQRFEVPAGYTF.